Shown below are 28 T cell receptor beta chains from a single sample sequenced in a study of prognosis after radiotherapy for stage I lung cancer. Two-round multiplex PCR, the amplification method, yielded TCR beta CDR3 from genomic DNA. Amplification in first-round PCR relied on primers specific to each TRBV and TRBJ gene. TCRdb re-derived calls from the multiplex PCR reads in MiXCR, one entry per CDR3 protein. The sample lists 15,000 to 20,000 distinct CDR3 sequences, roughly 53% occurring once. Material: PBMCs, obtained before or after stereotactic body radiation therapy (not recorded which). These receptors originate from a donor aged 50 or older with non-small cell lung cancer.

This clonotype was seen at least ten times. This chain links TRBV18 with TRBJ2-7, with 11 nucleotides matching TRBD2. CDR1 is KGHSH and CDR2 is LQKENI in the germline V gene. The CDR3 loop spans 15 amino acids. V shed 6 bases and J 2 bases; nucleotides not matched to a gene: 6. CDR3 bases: TGTGCCAGCTCCGAAACTAGCGGGGGTACCTACGAGCAGTACTTC. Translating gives CASSETSGGTYEQYF.

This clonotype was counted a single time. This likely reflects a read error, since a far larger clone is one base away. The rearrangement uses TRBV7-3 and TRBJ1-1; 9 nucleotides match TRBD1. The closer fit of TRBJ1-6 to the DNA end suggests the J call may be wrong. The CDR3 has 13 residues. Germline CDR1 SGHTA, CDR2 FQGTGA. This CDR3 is CASIWTGDGPLHF. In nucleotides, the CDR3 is TGTGCCAGCATCTGGACAGGGGACGGACCTCTCCACTTT.

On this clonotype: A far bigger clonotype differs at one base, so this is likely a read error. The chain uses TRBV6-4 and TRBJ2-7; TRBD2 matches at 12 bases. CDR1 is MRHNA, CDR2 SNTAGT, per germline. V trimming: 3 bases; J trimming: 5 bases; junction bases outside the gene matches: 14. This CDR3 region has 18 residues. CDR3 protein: CASSEEWLAGGSRDEQYF. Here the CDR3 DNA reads TGTGCCAGCAGTGAAGAGTGGCTAGCGGGAGGGTCTAGGGACGAGCAGTACTTC.

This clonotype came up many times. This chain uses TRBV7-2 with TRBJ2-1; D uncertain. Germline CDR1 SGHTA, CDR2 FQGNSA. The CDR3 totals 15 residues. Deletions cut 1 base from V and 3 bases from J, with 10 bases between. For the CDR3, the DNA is TGTGCCAGCAGCTTAGTAGCCGCAGTCTACAATGAGCAGTTCTTC. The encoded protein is CASSLVAAVYNEQFF.

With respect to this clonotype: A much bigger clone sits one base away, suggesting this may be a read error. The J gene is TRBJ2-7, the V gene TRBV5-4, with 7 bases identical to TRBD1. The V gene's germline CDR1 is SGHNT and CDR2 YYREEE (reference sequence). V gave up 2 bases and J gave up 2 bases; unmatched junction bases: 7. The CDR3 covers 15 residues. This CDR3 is CASSFRDSGTYEQYF. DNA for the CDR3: TGTGCCAGCAGCTTCCGGGACAGCGGTACCTACGAGCAGTACTTC.

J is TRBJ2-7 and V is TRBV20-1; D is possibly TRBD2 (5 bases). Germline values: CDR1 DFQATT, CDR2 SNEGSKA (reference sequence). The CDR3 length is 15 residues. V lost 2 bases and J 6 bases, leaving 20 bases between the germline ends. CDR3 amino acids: CSARMAGRALREQYF. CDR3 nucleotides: TGCAGTGCTAGAATGGCTGGGCGGGCCCTCCGCGAGCAGTACTTC.

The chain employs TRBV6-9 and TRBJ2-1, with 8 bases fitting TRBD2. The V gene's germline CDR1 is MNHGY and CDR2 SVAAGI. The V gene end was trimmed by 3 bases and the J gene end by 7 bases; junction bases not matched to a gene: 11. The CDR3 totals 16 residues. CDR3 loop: CASSYSRTSTGNEQFF. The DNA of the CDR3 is TGTGCCAGCAGTTACTCTCGGACTAGCACGGGAAATGAGCAGTTCTTC.

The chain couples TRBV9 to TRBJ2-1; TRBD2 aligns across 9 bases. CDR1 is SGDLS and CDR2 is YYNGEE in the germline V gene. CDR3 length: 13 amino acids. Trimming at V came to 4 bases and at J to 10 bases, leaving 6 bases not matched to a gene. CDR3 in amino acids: CASSTPSGVEQFF. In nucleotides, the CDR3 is TGTGCCAGCAGCACACCTAGCGGGGTGGAGCAGTTCTTC.

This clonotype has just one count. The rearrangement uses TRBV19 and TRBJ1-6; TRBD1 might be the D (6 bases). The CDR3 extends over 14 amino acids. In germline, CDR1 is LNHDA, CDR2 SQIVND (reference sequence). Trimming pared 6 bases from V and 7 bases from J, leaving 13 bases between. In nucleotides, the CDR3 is TGTGCCAGTAGAAGGGGGGCAGAGAATTCACCCCTCCACTTT. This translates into CASRRGAENSPLHF. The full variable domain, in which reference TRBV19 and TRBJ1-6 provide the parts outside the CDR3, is DGGITQSPKYLFRKEGQNVTLSCEQNLNHDAMYWYRQDPGQGLRLIYYSQIVNDFQKGDIAEGYSVSREKKESFPLTVTSAQKNPTAFYLCASRRGAENSPLHFGNGTRLTVT.

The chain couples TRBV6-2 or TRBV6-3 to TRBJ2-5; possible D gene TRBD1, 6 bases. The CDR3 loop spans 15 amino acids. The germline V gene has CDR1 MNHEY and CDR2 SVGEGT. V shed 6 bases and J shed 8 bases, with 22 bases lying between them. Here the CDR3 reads CASRPASQGWDTQYF. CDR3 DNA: TGTGCCAGCAGACCGGCATCACAGGGATGGGATACCCAGTACTTC.

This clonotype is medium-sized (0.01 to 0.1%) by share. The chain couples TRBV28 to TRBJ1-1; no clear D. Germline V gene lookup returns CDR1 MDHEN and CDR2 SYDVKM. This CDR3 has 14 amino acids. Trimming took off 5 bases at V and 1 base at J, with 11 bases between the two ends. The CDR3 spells CASSPLTPNTEAFF. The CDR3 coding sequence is TGTGCCAGCAGTCCTCTAACACCGAACACTGAAGCTTTCTTT.

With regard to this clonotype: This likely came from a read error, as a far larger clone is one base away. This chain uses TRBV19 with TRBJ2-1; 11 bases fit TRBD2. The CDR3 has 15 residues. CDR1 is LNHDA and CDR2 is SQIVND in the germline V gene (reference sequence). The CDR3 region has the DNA TGTGCCAGTACCCCGACTAGCGGGATCTCAGAGACCCATTACTTC. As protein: CASTPTSGISETHYF.

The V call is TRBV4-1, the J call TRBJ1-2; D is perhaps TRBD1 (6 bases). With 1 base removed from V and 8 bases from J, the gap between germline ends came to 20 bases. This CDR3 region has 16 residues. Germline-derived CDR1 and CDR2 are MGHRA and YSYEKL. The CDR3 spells CASSQVGAGAARGYTF. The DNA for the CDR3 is TGCGCCAGCAGCCAAGTGGGGGCCGGGGCGGCCCGCGGCTACACCTTC.

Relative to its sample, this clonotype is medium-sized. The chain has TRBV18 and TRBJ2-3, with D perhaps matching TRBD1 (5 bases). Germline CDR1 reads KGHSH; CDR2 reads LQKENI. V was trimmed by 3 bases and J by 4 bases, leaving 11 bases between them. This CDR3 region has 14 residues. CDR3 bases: TGTGCCAGCTCACCGCAGGGAAGATCAGATACGCAGTATTTT. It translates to CASSPQGRSDTQYF.

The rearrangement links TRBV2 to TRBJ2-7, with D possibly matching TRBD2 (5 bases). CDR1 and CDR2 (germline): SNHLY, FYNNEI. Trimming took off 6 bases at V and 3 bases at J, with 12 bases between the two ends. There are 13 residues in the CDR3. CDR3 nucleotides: TGTGCCAGCAGACCGGGGTACGACTACGAGCAGTACTTC. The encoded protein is CASRPGYDYEQYF.

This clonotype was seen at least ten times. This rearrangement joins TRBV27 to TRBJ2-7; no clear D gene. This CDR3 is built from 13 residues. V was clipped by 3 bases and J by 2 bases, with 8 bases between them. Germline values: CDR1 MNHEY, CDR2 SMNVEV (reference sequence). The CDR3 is CASSLPTAYEQYF. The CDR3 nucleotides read TGTGCCAGCAGTTTGCCCACCGCCTACGAGCAGTACTTC.

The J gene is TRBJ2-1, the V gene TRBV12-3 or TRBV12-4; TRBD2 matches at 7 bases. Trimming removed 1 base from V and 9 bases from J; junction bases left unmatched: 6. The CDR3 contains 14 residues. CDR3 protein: CASSLGGSRFEQFF. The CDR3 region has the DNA TGTGCCAGCAGTTTAGGCGGGAGCCGATTTGAGCAGTTCTTC.

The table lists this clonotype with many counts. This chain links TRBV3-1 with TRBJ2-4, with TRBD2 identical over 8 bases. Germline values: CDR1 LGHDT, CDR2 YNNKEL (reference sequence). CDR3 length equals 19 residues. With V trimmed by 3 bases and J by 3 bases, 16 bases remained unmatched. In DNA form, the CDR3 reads TGTGCCAGCAGCCAGGGACTAGTTGAGGCGGGGTTCGGCAAAAACATTCAGTACTTC. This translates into CASSQGLVEAGFGKNIQYF.

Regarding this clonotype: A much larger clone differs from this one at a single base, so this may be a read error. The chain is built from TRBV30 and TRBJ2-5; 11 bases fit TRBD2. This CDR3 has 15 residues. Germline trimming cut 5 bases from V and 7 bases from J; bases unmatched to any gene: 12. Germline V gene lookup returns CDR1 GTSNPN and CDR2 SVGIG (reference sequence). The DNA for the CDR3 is TGTGCCTGGTTTGAGAGACTAGCGGGGAAAGGGACCCAGTACTTC. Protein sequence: CAWFERLAGKGTQYF. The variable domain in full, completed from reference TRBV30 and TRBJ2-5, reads SQTIHQWPATLVQPVGSPLSLECTVEGTSNPNLYWYRQAAGRGLQLLFYSVGIGQISSEVPQNLSASRPQDRQFILSSKKLLLSDSGFYLCAWFERLAGKGTQYFGPGTRLLVL.

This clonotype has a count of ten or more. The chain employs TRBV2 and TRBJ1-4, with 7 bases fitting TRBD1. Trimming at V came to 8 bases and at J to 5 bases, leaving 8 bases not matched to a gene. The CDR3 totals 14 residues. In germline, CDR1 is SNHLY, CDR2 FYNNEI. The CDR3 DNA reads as TGTGCCAGCGCAAAAGGGACAGCGAATGAAAAACTGTTTTTT. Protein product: CASAKGTANEKLFF.

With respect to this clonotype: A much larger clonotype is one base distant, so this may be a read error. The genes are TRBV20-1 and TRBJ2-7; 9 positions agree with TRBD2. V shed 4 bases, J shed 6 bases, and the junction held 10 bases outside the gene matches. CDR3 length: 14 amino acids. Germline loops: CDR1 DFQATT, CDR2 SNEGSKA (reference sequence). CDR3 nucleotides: TGCAGTGCTATGGCTCTAGCGGGACTAGTCGAGCAGTACTTC. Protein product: CSAMALAGLVEQYF.

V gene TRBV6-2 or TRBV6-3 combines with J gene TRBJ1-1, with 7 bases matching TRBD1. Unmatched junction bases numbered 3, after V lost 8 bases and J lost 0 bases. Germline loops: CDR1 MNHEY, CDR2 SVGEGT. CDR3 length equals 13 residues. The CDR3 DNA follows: TGTGCCAGCGGGACAGACATGAACACTGAAGCTTTCTTT. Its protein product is CASGTDMNTEAFF.

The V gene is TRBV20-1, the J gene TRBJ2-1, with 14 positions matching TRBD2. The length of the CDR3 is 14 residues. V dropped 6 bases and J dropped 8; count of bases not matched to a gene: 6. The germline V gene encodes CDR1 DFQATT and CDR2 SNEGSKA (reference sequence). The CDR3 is CSAGRLAGGDEQFF. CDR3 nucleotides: TGCAGTGCGGGGCGACTAGCGGGAGGGGATGAGCAGTTCTTC.

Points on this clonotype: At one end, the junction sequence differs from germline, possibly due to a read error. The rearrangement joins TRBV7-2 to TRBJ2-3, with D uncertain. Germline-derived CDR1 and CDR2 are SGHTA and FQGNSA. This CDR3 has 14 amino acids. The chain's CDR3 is CVSSLEGRTDTQYF. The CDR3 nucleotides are TGTGTCAGCAGCTTAGAAGGTAGAACAGATACGCAGTATTTT.

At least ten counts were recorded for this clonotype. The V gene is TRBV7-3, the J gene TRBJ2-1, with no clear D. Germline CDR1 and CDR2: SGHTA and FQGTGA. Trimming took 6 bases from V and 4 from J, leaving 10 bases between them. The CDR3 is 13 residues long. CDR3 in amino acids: CASSLRGYNEQFF. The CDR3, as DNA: TGTGCCAGCAGTCTCCGAGGTTACAATGAGCAGTTCTTC.

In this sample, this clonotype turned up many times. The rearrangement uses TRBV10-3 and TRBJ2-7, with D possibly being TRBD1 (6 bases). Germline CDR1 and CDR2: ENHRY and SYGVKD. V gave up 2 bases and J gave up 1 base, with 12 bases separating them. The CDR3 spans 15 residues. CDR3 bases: TGTGCCATCAGTGAGCGAGAGACAGGATCCTACGAGCAGTACTTC. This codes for CAISERETGSYEQYF.

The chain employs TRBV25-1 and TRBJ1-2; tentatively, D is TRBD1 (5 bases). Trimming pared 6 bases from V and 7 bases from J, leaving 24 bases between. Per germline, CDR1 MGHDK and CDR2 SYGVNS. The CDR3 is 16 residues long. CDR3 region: CASSSPQVREVGGYTF. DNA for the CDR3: TGTGCCAGCAGCAGCCCACAGGTTCGGGAGGTTGGTGGCTACACCTTC.

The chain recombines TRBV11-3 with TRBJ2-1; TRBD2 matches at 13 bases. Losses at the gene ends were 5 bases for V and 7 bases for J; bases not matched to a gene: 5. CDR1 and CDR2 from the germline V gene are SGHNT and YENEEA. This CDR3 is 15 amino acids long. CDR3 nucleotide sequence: TGTGCCAGCAGCCTAGGACTAGCGGGAGTGAATGAGCAGTTCTTC. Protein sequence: CASSLGLAGVNEQFF.